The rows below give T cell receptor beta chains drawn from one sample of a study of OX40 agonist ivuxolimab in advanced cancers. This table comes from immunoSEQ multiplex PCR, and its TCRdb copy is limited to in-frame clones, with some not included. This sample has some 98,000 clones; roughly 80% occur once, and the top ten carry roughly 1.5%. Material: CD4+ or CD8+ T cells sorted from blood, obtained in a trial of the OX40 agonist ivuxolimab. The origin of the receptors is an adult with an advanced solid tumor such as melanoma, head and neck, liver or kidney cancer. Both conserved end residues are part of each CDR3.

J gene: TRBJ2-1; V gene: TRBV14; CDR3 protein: CASSQASRWNEQFF
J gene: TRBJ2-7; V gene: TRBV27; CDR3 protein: CASSSQEDHSYEQYF
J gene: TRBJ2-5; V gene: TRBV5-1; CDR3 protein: CASSKSATGGGETQYF
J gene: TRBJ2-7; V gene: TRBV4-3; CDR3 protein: CASSPDKPRTRLRYEQYF
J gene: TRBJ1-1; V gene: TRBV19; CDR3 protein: CASSIRPGGSWGTEAFF
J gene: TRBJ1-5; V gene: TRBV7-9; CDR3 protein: CASNRDSHQPQHF
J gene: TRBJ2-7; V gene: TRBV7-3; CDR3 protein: CASSLMAGNGYEQYF
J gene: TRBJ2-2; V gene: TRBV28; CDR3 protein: CASSPSTSADMNTGELFF
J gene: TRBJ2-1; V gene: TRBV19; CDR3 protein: CASSIEAQGYYNEQFF
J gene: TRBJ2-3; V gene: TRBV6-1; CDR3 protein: CASRGLFTDTQYF
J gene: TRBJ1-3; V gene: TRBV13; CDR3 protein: CASSRPAWGLGNTIYF
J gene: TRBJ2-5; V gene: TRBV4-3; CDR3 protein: CASSRLWTSGGPNQETQYF
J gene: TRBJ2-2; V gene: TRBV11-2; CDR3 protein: CASSQITQAGELFF
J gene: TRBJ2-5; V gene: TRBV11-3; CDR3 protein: CASSLEGETQYF
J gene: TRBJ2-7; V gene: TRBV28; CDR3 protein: CASSSTVTNEQYF
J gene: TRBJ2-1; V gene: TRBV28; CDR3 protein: CASSFEGGSYNEQFF
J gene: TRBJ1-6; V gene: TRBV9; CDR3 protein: CASSVRAGDSPLHF
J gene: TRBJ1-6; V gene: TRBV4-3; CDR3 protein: CASSQAAVDSPLHF
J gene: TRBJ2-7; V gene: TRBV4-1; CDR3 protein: CASSQGETSTAEQYF
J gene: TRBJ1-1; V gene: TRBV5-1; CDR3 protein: CASSLAGYRGDGAFF
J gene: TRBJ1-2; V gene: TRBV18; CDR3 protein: CASSPRQDWDGYTF
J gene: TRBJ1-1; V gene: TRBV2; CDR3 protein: CASCGKGYTEAFF
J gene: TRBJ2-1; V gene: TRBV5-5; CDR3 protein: CASSLLNDRGYNEQFF
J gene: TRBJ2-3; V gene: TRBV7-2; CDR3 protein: CASEQGATDTQYF
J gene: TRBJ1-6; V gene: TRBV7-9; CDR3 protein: CASSFGNSPLHF
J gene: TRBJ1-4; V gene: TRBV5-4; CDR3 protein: CASSSQGPNEKLFF
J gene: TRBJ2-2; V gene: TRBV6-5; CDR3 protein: CASSQDRPNTGELFF
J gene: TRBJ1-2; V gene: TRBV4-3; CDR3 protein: CASSGTGPGYTF
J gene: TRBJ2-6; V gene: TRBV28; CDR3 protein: CASSTRDRGKAGANVLTF
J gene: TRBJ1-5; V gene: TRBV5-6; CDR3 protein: CASSRAGLYQPQHF
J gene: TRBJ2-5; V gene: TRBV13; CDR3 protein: CASSPRNLRETQYF
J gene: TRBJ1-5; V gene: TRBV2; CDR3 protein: CASSGQGTSNQPQHF
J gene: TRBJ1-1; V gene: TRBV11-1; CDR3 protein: CASSLERRNTEAFF
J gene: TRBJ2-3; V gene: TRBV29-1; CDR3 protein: CSVARLSTDTQYF
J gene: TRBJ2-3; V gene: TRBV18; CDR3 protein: CASSPRTQDTQYF
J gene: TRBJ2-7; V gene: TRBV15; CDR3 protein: CATSREAETYEQYF
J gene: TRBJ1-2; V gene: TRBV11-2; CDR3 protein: CASSLDGQAYGYTF
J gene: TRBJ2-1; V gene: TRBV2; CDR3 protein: CASNLPLAGALNEQFF
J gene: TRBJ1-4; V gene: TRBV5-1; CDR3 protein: CASSASPGGNEKLFF
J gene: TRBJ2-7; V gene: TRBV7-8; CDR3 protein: CASSYASPYEQYF
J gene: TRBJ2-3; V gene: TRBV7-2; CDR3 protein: CASSLGGATDTQYF
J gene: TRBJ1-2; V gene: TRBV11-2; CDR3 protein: CASSLDLTGTRYGYTF
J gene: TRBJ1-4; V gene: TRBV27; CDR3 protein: CASSFTGRGEKLFF
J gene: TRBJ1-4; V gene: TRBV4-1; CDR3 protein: CASSTPGLEKLFF
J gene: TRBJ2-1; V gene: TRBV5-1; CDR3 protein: CASSLDTSGYYNEQFF
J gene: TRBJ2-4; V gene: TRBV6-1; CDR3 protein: CASTNLGQNIQYF
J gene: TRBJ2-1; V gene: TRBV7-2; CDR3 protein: CASSLRDRSVYPPYNEQFF
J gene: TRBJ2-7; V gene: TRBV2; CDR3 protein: CASSGGVWEQYF
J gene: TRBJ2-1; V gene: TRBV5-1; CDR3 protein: CASCRDSHNEQFF
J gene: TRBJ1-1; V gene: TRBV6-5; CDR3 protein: CASRGRGGNTEAFF